The next 8 T cell receptor beta chains were all read from a single sample in a study of blood T cell repertoires in COVID-19. Method: immunoSEQ multiplex PCR; TCRdb's copy keeps in-frame clones and lacks some. The sample shows some 200,000 clones, 75% to 85% of them seen only once. Sequenced: peripheral blood. Receptor source: a woman aged 25 to 45 with COVID-19, enrolled during active disease.

This clone was counted only a few times. The chain recombines TRBV29-1 with TRBJ2-1; 10 nucleotides align to TRBD2. V was pared by 2 bases and J by 3 bases, with 7 bases of the junction left unmatched. Germline V gene data show CDR1 as SQVTM and CDR2 as ANQGSEA. CDR3 length: 16 residues. The CDR3 coding sequence is TGCAGCGTTGAACCCGGGCTAGCGGGAGACTACAATGAGCAGTTCTTC. Translating it yields CSVEPGLAGDYNEQFF.

To note about this clone: This CDR3 is also generated by other DNA sequences in the sample. The J gene is TRBJ2-1, the V gene TRBV18, with TRBD2 matching 14 bases. The CDR3 totals 15 residues. Germline V lookup: CDR1 KGHSH, CDR2 LQKENI. Unmatched junction bases numbered 0, after V lost 3 bases and J lost 5 bases. The CDR3 here is CASSPGLAGDNEQFF. The DNA of the CDR3 is TGTGCCAGCTCACCGGGACTAGCGGGGGACAATGAGCAGTTCTTC. The variable domain in full, completed from reference TRBV18 and TRBJ2-1, reads NAGVMQNPRHLVRRRGQEARLRCSPMKGHSHVYWYRQLPEEGLKFMVYLQKENIIDESGMPKERFSAEFPKEGPSILRIQQVVRGDSAAYFCASSPGLAGDNEQFFGPGTRLTVL.

The V gene is TRBV18, the J gene TRBJ1-1; D remains unclear. The CDR3 totals 14 residues. The ends were cut back, 6 bases at V and 0 bases at J, with 11 bases in the middle. The germline CDR1 and CDR2 sequences are KGHSH and LQKENI. This CDR3 reads CASSRGAMNTEAFF. For the CDR3, the DNA is TGTGCCAGCTCTCGGGGTGCGATGAACACTGAAGCTTTCTTT.

The rearrangement uses TRBV30 and TRBJ1-2; 8 positions match TRBD1. Germline assignment: CDR1 GTSNPN and CDR2 SVGIG (reference sequence). The CDR3 has 15 amino acids. Unmatched junction bases numbered 9, after V lost 2 bases and J lost 4 bases. In DNA, the CDR3 is TGTGCCTGGAGTAGAATACAGGGGGGTGGCTATGGCTACACCTTC. This codes for CAWSRIQGGGYGYTF. The full variable domain, its missing parts supplied by reference TRBV30 and TRBJ1-2, is SQTIHQWPATLVQPVGSPLSLECTVEGTSNPNLYWYRQAAGRGLQLLFYSVGIGQISSEVPQNLSASRPQDRQFILSSKKLLLSDSGFYLCAWSRIQGGGYGYTFGSGTRLTVV.

The gene calls are TRBV5-6 and TRBJ2-3, with D uncertain. In germline, CDR1 is SGHDT, CDR2 YYEEEE. V was pared by 2 bases and J by 5 bases, with 21 bases between. There are 17 residues in the CDR3. The DNA of the CDR3 is TGTGCCAGCAGCTTAGGAGAGATCCGTCTAATGGGAGATACGCAGTATTTT. Translation gives CASSLGEIRLMGDTQYF.

V is TRBV6-1 and J is TRBJ2-2; 8 nucleotides agree with TRBD2. Germline values: CDR1 MNHNS, CDR2 SASEGT. There are 15 residues in the CDR3. The trim removed 0 bases at V and 4 bases at J, leaving 1 base unmatched. CDR3 DNA: TGTGCCAGCAGTGAAGCTACTAGCGGCACCGGGGAGCTGTTTTTT. Translated: CASSEATSGTGELFF.

The V and J genes are TRBV5-1 and TRBJ2-2; 10 positions match TRBD1. The CDR3 loop spans 15 amino acids. Germline V CDR1 and CDR2: SGHRS, YFSETQ. V was pared by 0 bases and J by 5 bases, with 1 base of the junction left unmatched. The CDR3 sequence is CASSLGTGGTGELFF. The CDR3 nucleotides read TGCGCCAGCAGCTTGGGGACAGGGGGAACCGGGGAGCTGTTTTTT.

The chain uses TRBV5-6 and TRBJ2-7; 7 nucleotides match TRBD2. CDR3 length: 15 residues. CDR1 and CDR2 (germline): SGHDT, YYEEEE. After removal of 0 bases from V and 5 bases from J, the junction contained 8 bases not matched to a gene. CDR3 in DNA: TGTGCCAGCAGCTTGGGGGGGGGACGAGGGGACGAGCAGTACTTC. Encoded protein: CASSLGGGRGDEQYF.